The clone carrying this TCR beta chain was counted many times. This specimen belongs to a study of T cells in localized non-small cell lung cancer. Some clones are missing from TCRdb's copy, which holds only in-frame ones; the method was immunoSEQ multiplex PCR. This table holds about 83,000 clones, around 84% found once. The TCR sequence derives from a female donor over 55 with stage I lung adenocarcinoma. The sample in question was peripheral blood, obtained before any cancer treatment.

The CDR3 here is CASSSGRVPYEQYF. CDR3 nucleotide sequence: TGTGCCAGCAGCTCCGGCAGGGTACCCTACGAGCAGTACTTC. The chain combines TRBV7-9 with TRBJ2-7; maybe TRBD1 (5 bases). Germline V gives CDR1 SEHNR, CDR2 FQNEAQ (reference sequence). CDR3 length: 14 amino acids. The ends were cut back, 4 bases at V and 2 bases at J, with 12 bases in the middle. Variable domain in full (rest from reference TRBV7-9 and TRBJ2-7): DTGVSQNPRHKITKRGQNVTFRCDPISEHNRLYWYRQTLGQGPEFLTYFQNEAQLEKSRLLSDRFSAERPKGSFSTLEIQRTEQGDSAMYLCASSSGRVPYEQYFGPGTRLTVT.